These 3 T cell receptor beta chains originate from one sample sequenced in a study of T cells after yellow fever vaccination. Using its own MiXCR run on the 5' RACE reads, TCRdb lists one record per CDR3 protein. This sample has 150,000 to 200,000 distinct CDR3 sequences, with approximately 9.9% found just once. The sample consisted of CD8+ T cells sorted from PBMCs, taken 15 days after the yellow fever booster vaccination. These receptors originate from a man aged 18 to 30 who received the YFV17D yellow fever vaccine.

For the CDR3, the DNA is TGCGCCAGCAGCCAAGAGGGGACACGAGAGCAGTACTTC. This translates into CASSQEGTREQYF. This chain connects TRBV4-1 to TRBJ2-7; maybe TRBD1 (6 bases). Germline loops: CDR1 MGHRA, CDR2 YSYEKL. The CDR3 runs 13 residues. Trimming pared 0 bases from V and 7 bases from J, leaving 10 bases between.

This chain uses TRBV20-1 with TRBJ2-7; either TRBD1 or TRBD2 may supply D (5 bases each). The V end was cut by 1 base, the J end by 4 bases, with 11 bases between. This CDR3 comprises 13 residues. Germline-derived CDR1 and CDR2 are DFQATT and SNEGSKA (reference sequence). The DNA of the CDR3 is TGCAGTGCTAGAGCCCGGGACCGTTACGAGCAGTACTTC. Translating it yields CSARARDRYEQYF.

In this sample, this clonotype turned up a few times. CDR3 sequence (DNA): TGCGCCAGCAGCCCGGGACAGGGGGCAGAGACTGAAGCTTTCTTT. The encoded protein is CASSPGQGAETEAFF. The chain has TRBV4-1 and TRBJ1-1, with TRBD1 matching 12 bases. The CDR3 runs to 15 residues. V shed 4 bases and J 5 bases; nucleotides not matched to a gene: 5. The germline gives CDR1 MGHRA, CDR2 YSYEKL.